These 30 T cell receptor beta chains share one sample of origin, sequenced in a study of T-cell memory formation after mild COVID-19. TCRdb passed the 5' RACE reads through MiXCR, listing each CDR3 protein once. There are around 450,000 distinct CDR3 sequences in the sample; roughly 24% occur only once, and around 9% lies in the top ten. The sequenced sample was PBMCs or a T cell subset sorted from them (not recorded which). These receptors were taken from an adult woman who had mild COVID-19 (a few samples of this study predate the infection). Cell type and time point are not known.

This clonotype was found a few times. CDR3 sequence (DNA): TGCGCCAGCAGCTTGGTGGGGGGCATGGGATACGGCTACACCTTC. Translated: CASSLVGGMGYGYTF. The chain joins TRBV5-1 to TRBJ1-2, with D possibly being TRBD1 (6 bases). The length of the CDR3 is 15 residues. Trimming stripped 0 bases from V and 8 bases from J, with 17 bases between. In germline, CDR1 is SGHRS, CDR2 YFSETQ. The full variable domain, in which reference TRBV5-1 and TRBJ1-2 provide the parts outside the CDR3, is KAGVTQTPRYLIKTRGQQVTLSCSPISGHRSVSWYQQTPGQGLQFLFEYFSETQRNKGNFPGRFSGRQFSNSRSEMNVSTLELGDSALYLCASSLVGGMGYGYTFGSGTRLTVV.

This clonotype has just a few counts. The J gene is TRBJ2-3, the V gene TRBV4-1; D ambiguous. CDR3 length equals 17 residues. CDR1 and CDR2 from the germline V gene are MGHRA and YSYEKL. V was cut by 1 base and J by 7 bases, with 21 bases left in between. The CDR3 nucleotides read TGCGCCAGCAGCCAAGTGACGGCCGGCCTAACGAGAAATACGCAGTATTTT. Translating it yields CASSQVTAGLTRNTQYF.

Many counts were recorded for this clonotype. The chain combines TRBV9 with TRBJ1-1; no firm D call. Germline CDR1 reads SGDLS; CDR2 reads YYNGEE. This CDR3 is built from 14 residues. V lost 1 base and J 5 bases, leaving 12 bases between the germline ends. This CDR3 reads CASSVTRVSTEAFF. CDR3 nucleotides: TGTGCCAGCAGCGTAACGAGGGTTAGTACTGAAGCTTTCTTT.

This rearrangement joins TRBV20-1 to TRBJ2-5, with 11 bases that match TRBD2. The CDR3 is 16 amino acids. Germline CDR1 DFQATT, CDR2 SNEGSKA (reference sequence). V lost 3 bases and J lost 2; bases outside the gene matches: 8. CDR3 sequence (DNA): TGCAGTGCTAGCCGCCTCCCTAGCGGGGGGCAAGAGACCCAGTACTTC. Translating gives CSASRLPSGGQETQYF.

This clonotype turned up a few times. The chain uses TRBV5-5 and TRBJ1-2, with a tentative D call TRBD1 (5 bases). Looked up from germline, CDR1 is SGHKS and CDR2 is YYEKEE (reference sequence). Trimming left V 0 bases short and J 2 bases short, with 11 bases between. CDR3 size: 15 residues. The CDR3: CASSLGGRRNYGYTF. CDR3 DNA sequence: TGTGCCAGCAGCTTGGGGGGCCGCCGAAACTATGGCTACACCTTC.

This clonotype was seen once. The chain links TRBV6-5 to TRBJ1-2; D not certain. Trimming left V 5 bases short and J 8 bases short, with 12 bases between. Germline V gene lookup returns CDR1 MNHEY and CDR2 SVGAGI. The CDR3 length is 12 residues. The CDR3 sequence: CASSEDRGGYTF. The CDR3, as DNA: TGTGCCAGCAGTGAGGACCGCGGGGGCTACACCTTC.

The J gene is TRBJ2-3, the V gene TRBV24-1; no definite D call. Trimming took 7 bases from V and 2 from J, leaving 9 bases between them. The CDR3 length is 13 residues. Germline-derived CDR1 and CDR2 are KGHDR and SFDVKD. CDR3 in amino acids: CATRIRLTDTQYF. The CDR3 DNA follows: TGTGCCACCAGAATAAGACTCACAGATACGCAGTATTTT.

This chain connects TRBV7-9 to TRBJ2-7, with a tentative D call TRBD1 (5 bases). From germline, CDR1 is SEHNR and CDR2 FQNEAQ (reference sequence). The CDR3 sequence is 14 residues long. The V end lost 5 bases, the J end lost 3 bases, and 14 bases lay between the germline ends. CDR3: CASSPRIDSYEQYF. The CDR3 coding sequence is TGTGCCAGCAGCCCCAGGATCGACAGCTACGAGCAGTACTTC. The variable domain in full, completed from reference TRBV7-9 and TRBJ2-7, reads DTGVSQNPRHKITKRGQNVTFRCDPISEHNRLYWYRQTLGQGPEFLTYFQNEAQLEKSRLLSDRFSAERPKGSFSTLEIQRTEQGDSAMYLCASSPRIDSYEQYFGPGTRLTVT.

This clonotype was observed a single time. V gene TRBV15 combines with J gene TRBJ2-5; no reliable D call. This CDR3 has 11 residues. Germline CDR1 LNHNV, CDR2 YYDKDF (reference sequence). V lost 8 bases and J lost 3, with 7 bases in between. The CDR3 nucleotides are TGTGCCACCTCCAGCGAAGAGACCCAGTACTTC. Translation: CATSSEETQYF.

This clonotype was seen a handful of times. The chain is built from TRBV30 and TRBJ1-5; TRBD1 might be the D (5 bases). From germline, CDR1 is GTSNPN and CDR2 SVGIG (reference sequence). V shed 0 bases and J shed 2 bases, with 8 bases lying between them. There are 14 residues in the CDR3. This CDR3 is CAWSVKGGNQPQHF. The CDR3 DNA is TGTGCCTGGAGTGTAAAAGGGGGCAATCAGCCCCAGCATTTT.

This clonotype was picked up many times. The chain joins TRBV7-9 to TRBJ2-7, with unresolved D. The CDR3 has 12 residues. Germline CDR1 SEHNR, CDR2 FQNEAQ (reference sequence). Between the trimmed V and J ends, which lost 1 base and 9 bases, there was a span of 10 bases. The CDR3 loop reads CASSLVQWPQYF. CDR3 nucleotide sequence: TGTGCCAGCAGCTTAGTTCAGTGGCCGCAGTACTTC.

This clonotype was seen a few times. The rearrangement uses TRBV11-3 and TRBJ2-1; 10 bases map to TRBD1. J was trimmed by 5 bases and V by 2 bases; bases with no gene match: 9. Per the germline V gene, CDR1 is SGHNT and CDR2 is YENEEA. The CDR3 covers 17 residues. CDR3 nucleotide sequence: TGTGCCAGCAGCTTACTACCGGGACAGGGGACCAACAATGAGCAGTTCTTC. Translating gives CASSLLPGQGTNNEQFF.

The CDR3 reads CASSFQGFRETQYF. The CDR3 nucleotides read TGTGCCAGCAGCTTTCAGGGTTTTAGAGAGACCCAGTACTTC. The chain links TRBV13 to TRBJ2-5; a weak D match, TRBD1 (5 bases). The CDR3 has 14 amino acids. Germline CDR1 is PRHDT and CDR2 is FYEKMQ (reference sequence). The V end lost 3 bases, the J end lost 4 bases, and 12 bases lay between the germline ends.

In regard to this clonotype: The junction does not match germline at one end; this may be a read error. DNA for the CDR3: TGTGCCAGCAGCTCTAGTACGGGGACAGGACTCCTCAATGATCAGTTCTTC. Protein: CASSSSTGTGLLNDQFF. The chain joins TRBV7-2 to TRBJ2-1, with 8 nucleotides matching TRBD1. Germline loops: CDR1 SGHTA, CDR2 FQGNSA. CDR3 length: 17 residues.

This rearrangement joins TRBV29-1 to TRBJ2-2, with D unclear. The CDR3 spans 15 residues. The germline V gene has CDR1 SQVTM and CDR2 ANQGSEA. Deletions cut 0 bases from V and 0 bases from J, with 8 bases between. The CDR3 reads CSVEDTFANTGELFF. The CDR3 DNA follows: TGCAGCGTTGAAGACACGTTCGCGAACACCGGGGAGCTGTTTTTT.

This clonotype was picked up a small number of times. The chain couples TRBV7-9 to TRBJ2-3; 10 bases agree with TRBD1. Germline CDR1 is SEHNR and CDR2 is FQNEAQ (reference sequence). V gave up 6 bases and J gave up 0 bases; unmatched junction bases: 6. The CDR3 spans 16 residues. CDR3 nucleotides: TGTGCCAGCAGTTCCGGGACAGGGGCAAGCACAGATACGCAGTATTTT. Translated, it gives CASSSGTGASTDTQYF. Complete variable domain (other parts from reference TRBV7-9 and TRBJ2-3): DTGVSQNPRHKITKRGQNVTFRCDPISEHNRLYWYRQTLGQGPEFLTYFQNEAQLEKSRLLSDRFSAERPKGSFSTLEIQRTEQGDSAMYLCASSSGTGASTDTQYFGPGTRLTVL.

V and J are TRBV19 and TRBJ2-5; possible D gene TRBD2, 5 bases. This CDR3 has 14 amino acids. Per the germline V gene, CDR1 is LNHDA and CDR2 is SQIVND (reference sequence). Trimming took 4 bases from V and 5 from J, leaving 14 bases between them. Here the CDR3 reads CASSSQRSAETQYF. As DNA, the CDR3 is TGTGCCAGTAGTAGCCAGCGGAGCGCGGAGACCCAGTACTTC.

In its sample, this clonotype was seen a few times. The rearrangement uses TRBV6-5 and TRBJ1-6, with unresolved D. With 7 bases removed from V and 9 bases from J, the gap between germline ends came to 13 bases. CDR1 is MNHEY and CDR2 is SVGAGI in the germline V gene. The CDR3 runs 13 residues. The chain's CDR3 is CASTSTGGSPLHF. DNA for the CDR3: TGTGCCAGCACCTCGACGGGTGGTTCACCCCTCCACTTT.

The V call is TRBV7-9, the J call TRBJ2-3, with no clear D. CDR1 is SEHNR, CDR2 FQNEAQ, per germline (reference sequence). This CDR3 has 12 residues. The ends were cut back, 7 bases at V and 6 bases at J, with 11 bases in the middle. CDR3 nucleotides: TGTGCCAGCACCTTTAGCTGGGATACGCAGTATTTT. Translation: CASTFSWDTQYF.

This clonotype was observed a handful of times. V and J are TRBV6-6 and TRBJ1-5; 7 bases map to TRBD1. The CDR3 runs 15 residues. V gave up 2 bases and J gave up 6 bases; unmatched junction bases: 7. Germline V gene sequence: CDR1 MNHNY, CDR2 SVGAGI (reference sequence). The CDR3 coding sequence is TGTGCCAGCAGTTACCCAGGAGGGGACAGTCAGCCCCAGCATTTT. The encoded protein is CASSYPGGDSQPQHF.

This clonotype has just a few counts. The V call is TRBV6-2 or TRBV6-3, the J call TRBJ2-2, with 9 bases that match TRBD2. CDR1 and CDR2 from the germline V gene are MNHEY and SVGEGT. V dropped 0 bases and J dropped 6; count of bases not matched to a gene: 5. The CDR3 is 16 residues long. In DNA form, the CDR3 reads TGTGCCAGCAGTTACTCTCCGGCGGGAGGGGCCGGGGAGCTGTTTTTT. Encoded protein: CASSYSPAGGAGELFF.

V and J are TRBV20-1 and TRBJ2-4; D gene uncertain. Trimming removed 6 bases at V and 2 bases at J, with 14 bases between. Germline loops: CDR1 DFQATT, CDR2 SNEGSKA (reference sequence). The CDR3 spans 14 residues. The CDR3 loop reads CSAGPGWTKNIQYF. The CDR3 DNA sequence: TGCAGTGCCGGACCCGGGTGGACCAAAAACATTCAGTACTTC.

The J gene is TRBJ2-3, the V gene TRBV24-1, with D possibly being TRBD1 (5 bases). The germline gives CDR1 KGHDR, CDR2 SFDVKD. V shed 4 bases and J shed 3 bases, with 10 bases lying between them. The CDR3 consists of 14 residues. The DNA of the CDR3 is TGTGCCACCAGTGACTTTAGACAGACAGATACGCAGTATTTT. It is translated as CATSDFRQTDTQYF.

The sample holds a few counts of this clonotype. The V and J genes are TRBV20-1 and TRBJ1-2; no reliable D call. V was cut by 8 bases and J by 4 bases, with 11 bases left in between. CDR1 is DFQATT and CDR2 is SNEGSKA in the germline V gene (reference sequence). The CDR3 contains 11 residues. The CDR3 DNA reads as TGCAGTCTCCTACATAGCTATGGCTACACCTTC. This translates into CSLLHSYGYTF.

The chain employs TRBV5-1 and TRBJ1-5, with 7 positions matching TRBD1. Germline V gene data show CDR1 as SGHRS and CDR2 as YFSETQ. V lost 0 bases, J lost 10 bases, and 7 bases stayed unmatched. The CDR3 is made up of 14 amino acids. The CDR3 spells CASSLEGQPAPQHF. Here the CDR3 DNA reads TGCGCCAGCAGCTTGGAGGGACAGCCGGCTCCCCAGCATTTT.

V usage is TRBV12-5 and J usage is TRBJ2-2; no firm D call. The CDR3 sequence is 15 residues long. Trimming left V 6 bases short and J 6 bases short, with 17 bases between. In germline, CDR1 is LGHNT, CDR2 FRNRAP. The CDR3: CASGTSPLGAGELFF. For the CDR3, the DNA is TGTGCTAGTGGCACCTCTCCGCTGGGCGCCGGGGAGCTGTTTTTT.

The chain combines TRBV15 with TRBJ2-1; the D gene could be TRBD1 or TRBD2 (6 bases each). The CDR3 runs 16 residues. The V gene lost 0 bases and the J gene lost 8 bases, with 17 bases spanning the gap. The germline V gene encodes CDR1 LNHNV and CDR2 YYDKDF (reference sequence). The CDR3 loop reads CATSRDHRGTGDEQFF. CDR3 coding DNA: TGTGCCACCAGCAGAGATCATAGGGGGACTGGTGATGAGCAGTTCTTC.

The chain combines TRBV12-3 or TRBV12-4 with TRBJ2-7, with 7 bases fitting TRBD1. The CDR3 extends over 16 amino acids. The J segment lost 4 bases and the V segment lost 2 bases, leaving 11 bases of the junction unmatched. The CDR3 loop reads CASSLTRIGTDYEQYF. In DNA, the CDR3 is TGTGCCAGCAGTTTAACCCGGATCGGGACAGATTACGAGCAGTACTTC.

This chain connects TRBV27 to TRBJ1-5, with D uncertain. Trimming stripped 5 bases from V and 6 bases from J, with 11 bases between. The CDR3 totals 13 residues. Germline-derived CDR1 and CDR2 are MNHEY and SMNVEV (reference sequence). DNA of the CDR3: TGTGCCAGCAGTCCCCGGTTCGGTCAGCCCCAGCATTTT. Translating it yields CASSPRFGQPQHF.

This clonotype was picked up a small number of times. This chain links TRBV15 with TRBJ1-5; tentatively, D is TRBD1 (5 bases). Germline V CDR1 and CDR2: LNHNV, YYDKDF (reference sequence). V was cut by 0 bases and J by 0 bases, with 12 bases left in between. The CDR3 runs 17 residues. CDR3 DNA sequence: TGTGCCACCAGCAGAGATCCTCCAGGGAATAGCAATCAGCCCCAGCATTTT. This translates into CATSRDPPGNSNQPQHF.